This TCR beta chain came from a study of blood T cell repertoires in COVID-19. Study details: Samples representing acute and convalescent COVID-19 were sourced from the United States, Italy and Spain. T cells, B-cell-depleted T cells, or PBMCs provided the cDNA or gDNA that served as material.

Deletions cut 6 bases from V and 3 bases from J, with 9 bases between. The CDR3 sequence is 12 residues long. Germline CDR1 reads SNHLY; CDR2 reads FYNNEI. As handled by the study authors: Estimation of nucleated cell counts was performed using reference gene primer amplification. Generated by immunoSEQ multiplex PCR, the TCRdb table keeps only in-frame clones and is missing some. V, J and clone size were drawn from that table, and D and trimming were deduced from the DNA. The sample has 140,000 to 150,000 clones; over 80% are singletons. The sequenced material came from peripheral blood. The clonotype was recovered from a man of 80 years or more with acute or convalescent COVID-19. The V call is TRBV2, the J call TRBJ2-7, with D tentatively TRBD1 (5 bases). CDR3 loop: CASRMTVYEQYF. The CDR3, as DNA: TGTGCCAGCAGAATGACAGTCTACGAGCAGTACTTC.